The 6 T cell receptor beta chains presented below share a single source sample, sequenced in a study of shared clonotypes between healthy human individuals. CD45RO-negative CD8 cells positively selected for CCR7 made up the naive population, which excluded terminally differentiated effector memory CD45RA+ cells. The data were produced by immunoSEQ multiplex PCR, yet TCRdb's version contains in-frame clones alone and is incomplete. The sample holds approximately 810,000 clones, about 92% seen once. Sequencing input: naive CD8+ T cells sorted from blood. These TCRs come from a man aged 25-40 years in good health.

The chain couples TRBV11-2 to TRBJ2-5; D is unresolved. CDR1 is SGHAT and CDR2 is FQNNGV in the germline V gene. This CDR3 has 12 amino acids. The ends were cut back, 0 bases at V and 11 bases at J, with 10 bases in the middle. This CDR3 is CASSLDTNEQYF. The DNA for the CDR3 is TGTGCCAGCAGCTTAGATACGAATGAACAGTACTTC.

A remark on this clone: The same CDR3 also results from other DNA sequences found in this sample. This chain uses TRBV5-5 with TRBJ2-3; no clear D gene. This CDR3 contains 13 residues. The germline V gene has CDR1 SGHKS and CDR2 YYEKEE (reference sequence). V was pared by 2 bases and J by 4 bases, with 8 bases between. The CDR3 sequence: CASSLYVADTQYF. Written as DNA, the CDR3 is TGTGCCAGCAGCTTATATGTGGCAGATACGCAGTATTTT.

The chain carries TRBV27 and TRBJ1-1; maybe TRBD1 (6 bases). Looked up from germline, CDR1 is MNHEY and CDR2 is SMNVEV (reference sequence). The V end was cut by 6 bases, the J end by 0 bases, with 20 bases between. This CDR3 region has 17 residues. DNA for the CDR3: TGTGCCAGCAGCCCTCATATCTACAGGGACTTGAACACTGAAGCTTTCTTT. Protein product: CASSPHIYRDLNTEAFF.

The chain is built from TRBV7-6 and TRBJ1-5; the D is unclear. This CDR3 comprises 17 residues. The germline V gene encodes CDR1 SGHVS and CDR2 FNYEAQ. V lost 1 base and J 3 bases, leaving 16 bases between the germline ends. The CDR3 nucleotides are TGTGCCAGCAGCTTAGACCCCCCCCAGGACTTCAATCAGCCCCAGCATTTT. Protein: CASSLDPPQDFNQPQHF.

The chain joins TRBV5-4 to TRBJ2-1, with a possible D match to TRBD2 (5 bases). CDR3 length: 14 residues. V was shortened by 6 bases and J by 6 bases, with 16 bases between the two germline ends. Germline V gene lookup returns CDR1 SGHNT and CDR2 YYREEE (reference sequence). The CDR3, as DNA: TGTGCCAGCACAGACACTGCCCGGGGCAATGAGCAGTTCTTC. Its translation: CASTDTARGNEQFF.

The rearrangement links TRBV7-9 to TRBJ2-1; TRBD2 aligns across 11 bases. This CDR3 is built from 16 residues. With V trimmed by 1 base and J by 4 bases, 3 bases remained unmatched. CDR1 SEHNR and CDR2 FQNEAQ come from the germline V gene (reference sequence). In DNA, the CDR3 is TGTGCCAGCAGCTTAGAGGGGACTAGCGGTTACAATGAGCAGTTCTTC. Its translation: CASSLEGTSGYNEQFF.